This T cell receptor beta chain was recorded in a study of blood T cell repertoires in COVID-19. Overall study: T cells, B-cell-depleted T cells, or PBMCs provided the cDNA or gDNA that served as material.

Authors' data handling: Estimates of nucleated cell counts were drawn from the amplification of reference gene primers. Produced via immunoSEQ multiplex PCR; TCRdb's table is partial and in-frame only. That table supplies the V and J calls and clone size; D and trimming were determined from the DNA. This table has tens of thousands of clones, more than 65% appearing once. Per germline, CDR1 MNHNY and CDR2 SVGAGI (reference sequence). The CDR3 consists of 14 residues. The trim removed 9 bases at V and 4 bases at J, leaving 12 bases unmatched. The sequenced sample consisted of peripheral blood. This receptor was identified in a man aged 55 to 70 with acute or convalescent COVID-19. The chain joins TRBV6-6 to TRBJ2-7; 7 positions match TRBD1. Here the CDR3 DNA reads TGTGCCAGTCGGGACAGCCGGCGCGAATACGAGCAGTACGTC. It translates to CASRDSRREYEQYV.